This section outlines one T cell receptor (beta chain) sequence together with its context. Its antigen is currently unknown. Each CDR3 protein is one row after TCRdb ran MiXCR on the multiplex PCR reads. This sample carries fewer than 140,000 distinct CDR3 sequences, roughly 33% of them seen once, and the ten largest clones take under 6%. The data were obtained in a study of breast tumors, draining lymph nodes, adjacent tissues. Findings of the study overall: The lymph node origin of tumor T cells was framed as consistent with a hypothesis, not demonstrated.

Germline CDR1 SGHTA, CDR2 FQGNSA. J was trimmed by 2 bases and V by 3 bases; bases with no gene match: 4. The CDR3 is made up of 15 amino acids. Breast cancer patients provided tissue from their axillary draining lymph nodes. The chain carries TRBV7-2 and TRBJ2-1; 7 bases are a match to TRBD1. The specimen was axillary lymph node tissue. The receptor comes from a female donor with breast cancer. Some clones in this sample may be carry-over from other donors' samples. In DNA, the CDR3 is TGTGCCAGCAGCTTCGGACAGGTTCCCTACAATGAGCAGTTCTTC. This gives the protein CASSFGQVPYNEQFF.